This passage covers 10 T cell receptor beta chains from one sample sequenced in a study of T cells in Graves' hyperthyroidism and ophthalmopathy. RNA transcripts yielded amplified TCR beta CDR3 regions. First-round RT-PCR of the TCR CDR3 relied on the HTBI primer set. TCRdb itself ran the multiplex PCR reads through MiXCR, one entry per CDR3 protein. The table lists hundreds of thousands of distinct CDR3 sequences, less than 25% of them singletons. Sequenced sample: blood. Receptor source: a man in his thirties or forties with Graves' ophthalmopathy.

This clonotype showed up many times. The chain uses TRBV18 and TRBJ2-5; D unclear. Germline V gene lookup returns CDR1 KGHSH and CDR2 LQKENI. The CDR3 is made up of 15 amino acids. The V end lost 1 base, the J end lost 2 bases, and 11 bases lay between the germline ends. CDR3 DNA: TGTGCCAGCTCACCACGGCAAGGGCCTCAAGAGACCCAGTACTTC. Its translation is CASSPRQGPQETQYF.

The chain employs TRBV7-2 and TRBJ2-7; 8 bases agree with TRBD2. Germline CDR1 reads SGHTA; CDR2 reads FQGNSA. Losses at the gene ends were 5 bases for V and 3 bases for J; bases not matched to a gene: 6. CDR3 length: 14 residues. The CDR3 sequence: CASSRERENYEQYF. In DNA, the CDR3 is TGTGCCAGCAGCCGAGAGCGGGAGAACTACGAGCAGTACTTC.

This sequence joins TRBV6-1 and TRBJ1-1; 7 nucleotides line up with TRBD1. V lost 7 bases to trimming and J lost 5 bases; unmatched junction nucleotides: 4. Germline CDR1 and CDR2: MNHNS and SASEGT. The CDR3 covers 12 residues. The CDR3 region has the DNA TGTGCCAGCAAGAGGGGGCCTACTGAAGCTTTCTTT. Amino acid sequence: CASKRGPTEAFF.

This clonotype has ten or more counts. The V call is TRBV7-2, the J call TRBJ1-2; 8 nucleotides line up with TRBD1. The CDR3 has 14 residues. V was clipped by 7 bases and J by 4 bases; unmatched bases: 8. Germline V CDR1 and CDR2: SGHTA, FQGNSA. The CDR3 loop reads CASTAAQGGYGYTF. The CDR3 DNA sequence: TGTGCCAGCACGGCAGCACAGGGGGGCTATGGCTACACCTTC.

This clonotype was counted ten times or more. The genes are TRBV30 and TRBJ2-7; 7 bases map to TRBD2. The V and J ends lost 0 bases and 4 bases, in that order; junction bases with no gene match: 6. This CDR3 spans 14 amino acids. Germline CDR1 is GTSNPN and CDR2 is SVGIG (reference sequence). CDR3 amino acids: CAWSVASGSYEQYF. CDR3 sequence (DNA): TGTGCCTGGAGTGTGGCTAGCGGCAGTTACGAGCAGTACTTC. Full variable domain (missing parts from reference TRBV30 and TRBJ2-7): SQTIHQWPATLVQPVGSPLSLECTVEGTSNPNLYWYRQAAGRGLQLLFYSVGIGQISSEVPQNLSASRPQDRQFILSSKKLLLSDSGFYLCAWSVASGSYEQYFGPGTRLTVT.

The chain carries TRBV27 and TRBJ2-1; no clear D. Germline assignment: CDR1 MNHEY and CDR2 SMNVEV (reference sequence). This CDR3 is built from 15 residues. V was cut by 3 bases and J by 6 bases, with 15 bases left in between. The CDR3 nucleotides read TGTGCCAGCAGTTTCTGGCTCACAAACGCCAATGAGCAGTTCTTC. It encodes CASSFWLTNANEQFF.

This chain's CDR3 is CASSPGTGANNQPQHF. Here the CDR3 DNA reads TGTGCCAGCAGCCCCGGGACAGGGGCAAACAATCAGCCCCAGCATTTT. The chain combines TRBV6-1 with TRBJ1-5; 10 bases are shared with TRBD1. Per the germline V gene, CDR1 is MNHNS and CDR2 is SASEGT. The trim removed 6 bases at V and 3 bases at J, leaving 8 bases unmatched. The CDR3 has 16 amino acids.

This clonotype has ten or more counts. The CDR3 DNA is TGTGCCAGCAGCCACGTAGCGGGAGATGAGGACGAGCAGTACTTC. Translating it yields CASSHVAGDEDEQYF. The V and J genes are TRBV5-8 and TRBJ2-7; 9 nucleotides align to TRBD2. J gave up 5 bases and V 4 bases, and 10 bases lay outside the gene matches. Germline loops: CDR1 SGHTS, CDR2 YDEGEE. This CDR3 comprises 15 residues.

This clonotype was picked up many times. The rearrangement joins TRBV30 to TRBJ1-3, with D perhaps TRBD1 (6 bases). Germline V gene data show CDR1 as GTSNPN and CDR2 as SVGIG (reference sequence). V was shortened by 1 base and J by 0 bases, with 13 bases between the two germline ends. This CDR3 has 16 residues. The CDR3 coding sequence is TGTGCCTGGAGTGCCAAACAGGGCCTCTCTGGAAACACCATATATTTT. It encodes CAWSAKQGLSGNTIYF.

V and J are TRBV20-1 and TRBJ2-2; 9 bases map to TRBD2. The CDR3 is 18 residues long. J gave up 1 base and V 6 bases, and 15 bases lay outside the gene matches. Germline-derived CDR1 and CDR2 are DFQATT and SNEGSKA (reference sequence). The CDR3 sequence: CSARAQGAGGWNTGELFF. The CDR3 DNA is TGCAGTGCCCGAGCCCAGGGAGCGGGGGGATGGAACACCGGGGAGCTGTTTTTT.